Below, 13 T cell receptor beta chains from the same sample are listed, as sequenced in a study of T cell clonality in common variable immunodeficiency. Study-wide findings and caveats: Common variable immunodeficiency TCR beta sequences reportedly had fewer deletions and N-nucleotide insertions.

No antigen is known for these receptors. Measured with immunoSEQ multiplex PCR; TCRdb has only the in-frame clones, and not every one. The data show about 8,000 clones, none appearing only once, with approximately 20% held by the ten largest. Sequencing used peripheral blood mononuclear cells. The source is a human donor with common variable immunodeficiency.

This clone was found many times. From the germline J gene comes the end of the CDR3, since the read stops 3 residues before it. This chain joins TRBV18 and TRBJ2-7; 10 bases fit TRBD1. Losses at the gene ends were 0 bases for V and 6 bases for J; bases not matched to a gene: 2. The CDR3 contains 14 residues. Germline V gene lookup returns CDR1 KGHSH and CDR2 LQKENI. The CDR3 sequence: CASSPPGTGVEQYF. CDR3 bases read: TGTGCCAGCTCACCACCCGGGACAGGGGTCGAG.

The table lists this clone with a few counts. The missing CDR3 end, 3 residues past where the read stops, is filled in from the germline J gene. The rearrangement links TRBV19 to TRBJ1-4; 8 nucleotides line up with TRBD1. The ends lost 9 bases at V and 8 bases at J; junction bases unmatched: 8. The CDR3 sequence is 13 residues long. The germline V gene has CDR1 LNHDA and CDR2 SQIVND (reference sequence). The CDR3 sequence: CASRNRGEEKLFF. The covered CDR3 bases are TGTGCCAGCCGAAACAGGGGGGAAGAAAAA.

Only a few counts were recorded for this clone. The read ends 3 residues before the CDR3 terminus; that terminus is restored from the germline J gene. The V call is TRBV19, the J call TRBJ1-1; D gene ambiguous. The CDR3 loop spans 12 amino acids. The germline V gene has CDR1 LNHDA and CDR2 SQIVND (reference sequence). The V gene lost 7 bases and the J gene lost 2 bases, with 8 bases spanning the gap. CDR3 amino acids: CASKSGNTEAFF. The CDR3 bases that were read are TGTGCCAGTAAGAGCGGAAACACTGAA. The full variable domain, completed using reference TRBV19 and TRBJ1-1, is DGGITQSPKYLFRKEGQNVTLSCEQNLNHDAMYWYRQDPGQGLRLIYYSQIVNDFQKGDIAEGYSVSREKKESFPLTVTSAQKNPTAFYLCASKSGNTEAFFGQGTRLTVV.

Remarks on this clone: The CDR3 end falls 3 residues outside the read, so it is completed with the germline J gene. The V gene is TRBV7-9, the J gene TRBJ2-7; 12 bases agree with TRBD2. The junction had 5 bases not matched to a gene; V was cut back by 9 bases and J by 5 bases. This CDR3 is 13 amino acids long. Germline V gives CDR1 SEHNR, CDR2 FQNEAQ (reference sequence). The CDR3 sequence is CASLLAGGNEQYF. The sequenced part of the CDR3 DNA is TGTGCCAGTCTACTAGCGGGAGGAAACGAG.

By sample fraction, this clone is medium-sized. Coverage ceases 3 residues before the CDR3 finishes, and the germline J gene fills in the end. The chain is built from TRBV7-2 and TRBJ1-5; a possible D gene is TRBD1 (5 bases). With 4 bases removed from V and 6 bases from J, the gap between germline ends came to 10 bases. Germline lookup yields CDR1 SGHTA and CDR2 FQGNSA. The CDR3 is 13 residues long. CDR3 DNA (partial): TGTGCCAGCAGCTCGGGGGGGGGTCAGCCC. Its protein product is CASSSGGGQP. The entire CDR3 protein reads CASSSGGGQPQHF.

This clone came up a few times. The read ends 3 residues early relative to the CDR3; the germline J gene fills the gap. The chain recombines TRBV5-1 with TRBJ2-7; TRBD1 aligns across 9 bases. CDR1 is SGHRS and CDR2 is YFSETQ in the germline V gene. The CDR3 sequence is 13 residues long. After removal of 3 bases from V and 3 bases from J, the junction contained 1 base not matched to a gene. The CDR3 protein is CASSSTGGYEQYF. The part of the CDR3 DNA that was read is TGCGCCAGCAGCTCGACAGGGGGCTACGAG.

This clone ranks as medium-sized (0.01 to 0.1%). The CDR3 end lies 3 residues beyond the end of the read and is filled in from the germline J gene. The rearrangement links TRBV28 to TRBJ1-4, with a possible D match to TRBD1 (6 bases). V was clipped by 4 bases and J by 8 bases, with 11 bases between them. The CDR3 spans 13 residues. Germline CDR1 and CDR2: MDHEN and SYDVKM. CDR3: CASSSQGWEKLFF. The part of the CDR3 DNA that was read is TGTGCCAGCAGTTCACAGGGTTGGGAAAAA.

This clone occurred a few times. The read gets to within 3 residues of the CDR3 end, and the germline J gene fills in the rest. The chain employs TRBV7-8 and TRBJ2-7; the match to TRBD1 covers 7 bases. In germline, CDR1 is SGHVS, CDR2 FQNEAQ. The J segment lost 6 bases and the V segment lost 0 bases, leaving 8 bases of the junction unmatched. The CDR3 sequence is 15 residues long. CDR3 in amino acids: CASSLASPGQLEQYF. The covered CDR3 bases are TGTGCCAGCAGCTTAGCGAGTCCGGGACAGCTCGAG.

This clone has just a few counts. Coverage ceases 3 residues before the CDR3 finishes, and the germline J gene fills in the end. The V and J genes are TRBV19 and TRBJ1-1; TRBD1 might be the D (5 bases). Germline CDR1 reads LNHDA; CDR2 reads SQIVND (reference sequence). V was cut by 8 bases and J by 1 base, with 11 bases left in between. CDR3 length equals 13 residues. The DNA read from the CDR3 is TGTGCCAGTGTACCCAGGGAGAACACTGAA. Translated: CASVPRENTE. The whole CDR3 sequence is CASVPRENTEAFF.

This clone was seen many times. Read coverage stops 3 residues before the CDR3 terminus; the germline J gene supplies the remainder. The gene calls are TRBV29-1 and TRBJ2-7; D assignment may be TRBD1 or TRBD2 (5 bases each). The CDR3 is 10 amino acids. V lost 4 bases to trimming and J lost 6 bases, with 7 bases between them. CDR1 SQVTM and CDR2 ANQGSEA come from the germline V gene. The CDR3 reads CSVGGAEQYF. Partial CDR3 DNA: TGCAGCGTTGGAGGGGCCGAG.

This clone was picked up a small number of times. Read data end 3 residues before the CDR3 end; the end is taken from the germline J gene. The chain recombines TRBV19 with TRBJ2-1, with D unresolved. CDR3 length equals 13 residues. Trimming removed 1 base from V and 4 bases from J, with 5 bases in between. The germline gives CDR1 LNHDA, CDR2 SQIVND (reference sequence). The CDR3 DNA, read in part, is TGTGCCAGTAGTATAGTAGAGTACAATGAG. Translated: CASSIVEYNE. The whole CDR3 region reads CASSIVEYNEQFF.

Comments on this clone: Sequencing ends 3 residues short of the CDR3 end; the germline J gene provides the rest. The V and J genes are TRBV19 and TRBJ2-2; D gene uncertain. This CDR3 spans 14 amino acids. Germline V gene data show CDR1 as LNHDA and CDR2 as SQIVND (reference sequence). Trimming took 2 bases from V and 1 from J, leaving 5 bases between them. Incomplete CDR3 DNA: TGTGCCAGTAGTATACGGTGGAACACCGGGGAG. This translates into CASSIRWNTGE. The whole CDR3 protein is CASSIRWNTGELFF.

As to this clone: The read terminates 3 residues before the CDR3 end, so the remaining end is supplied by the germline J gene. This chain uses TRBV19 with TRBJ1-1; a possible D gene is TRBD1 (6 bases). Trimming stripped 8 bases from V and 2 bases from J, with 21 bases between. The CDR3 totals 16 residues. Germline V lookup: CDR1 LNHDA, CDR2 SQIVND (reference sequence). The CDR3 sequence is CASRPDMGHSNTEAFF. The sequenced part of the CDR3 DNA is TGTGCCAGTCGTCCCGACATGGGACATTCCAACACTGAA. Drawing the rest from reference TRBV19 and TRBJ1-1, the complete variable domain is DGGITQSPKYLFRKEGQNVTLSCEQNLNHDAMYWYRQDPGQGLRLIYYSQIVNDFQKGDIAEGYSVSREKKESFPLTVTSAQKNPTAFYLCASRPDMGHSNTEAFFGQGTRLTVV.